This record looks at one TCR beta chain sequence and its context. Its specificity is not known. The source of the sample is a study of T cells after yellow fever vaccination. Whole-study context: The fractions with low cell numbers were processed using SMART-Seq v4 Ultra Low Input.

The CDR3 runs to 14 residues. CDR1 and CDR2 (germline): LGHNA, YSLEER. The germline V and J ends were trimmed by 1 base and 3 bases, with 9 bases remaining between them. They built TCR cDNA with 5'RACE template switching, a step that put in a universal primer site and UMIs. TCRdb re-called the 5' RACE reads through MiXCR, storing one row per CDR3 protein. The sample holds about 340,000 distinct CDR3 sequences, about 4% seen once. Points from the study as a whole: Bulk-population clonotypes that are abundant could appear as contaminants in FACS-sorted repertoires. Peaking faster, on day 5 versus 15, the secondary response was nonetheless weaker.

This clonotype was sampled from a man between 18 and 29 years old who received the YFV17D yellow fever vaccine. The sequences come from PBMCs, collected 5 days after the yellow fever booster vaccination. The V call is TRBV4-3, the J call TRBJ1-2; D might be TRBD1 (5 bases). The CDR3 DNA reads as TGCGCCAGCAGCCAAGTTTTGGGGGACTATGGCTACACCTTC. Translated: CASSQVLGDYGYTF.